This T cell receptor (beta chain) was retrieved from a study of monozygotic twins with inflammatory bowel disease (dated by TCRdb to between 2017 and 2020). About the study as a whole: A total of some 30 monozygotic twin pairs were included in the full study, comprising nine German pairs (four IBD-concordant, five IBD-discordant) and 19 IBD-discordant Danish pairs. The search for disease-associated traits relied mainly on comparing, within discordant pairs, IBD patients with their genetically identical healthy co-twins. Each individual had, on average, about 151 000 unique TCRalpha sequences and 181 000 unique TCRbeta sequences available for analysis. What the authors observed across the whole study: Compared with healthy twins, IBD patients shared fewer clonotypes with other individuals, and the difference was most pronounced in patients with signs of disease activity. Measured by the inverse Simpson index, TCRbeta repertoire diversity was lower in IBD patients than in their healthy co-twins. Repertoire similarity did not differ between concordant and discordant twins, which could be due to limited statistical power. No single strong signal or clonotype linked to IBD turned up in the results, so the idea that one exists was not supported. The analysis was unable to tell different T cell subtypes apart. Differing immunosuppressive treatments among patients may have added background noise and inter-individual variability to the repertoires.

CDR1 is given as SNHLY and CDR2 as FYNNEI, both from the germline V gene. The CDR3, from cysteine to phenylalanine, totals 13 residues. DNA is not on record. The library was produced with 5' RACE. For each TCR library, around 4,000 ng of total RNA was used. For each sample, cDNA synthesis with SMARTScribe reverse transcriptase was split into eight separate reactions. Unique molecular identifiers containing a 6-nucleotide sample barcode were introduced through template switching during cDNA synthesis. TCRalpha and TCRbeta cDNA was amplified in two nested PCRs of around 15 and 10 cycles, and bead purification was carried out after each PCR. Before amplification, the cDNA was treated with uracil DNA-glycosylase and purified using the QIAquick PCR purification kit. The second PCR added Illumina TruSeq-compatible adapters along with sample-specific barcodes. Library quality and concentration were assessed using TapeStation and Qubit, and roughly 5.5 ng of each library was pooled. Sequencing of pooled libraries was carried out on an Illumina HiSeq2500 single-index Rapid Run using 2 x 100 bp reads and custom sequencing primers. The authors processed their data as follows. UMI-based consensus assembly with MiGEC version 1.2.6 was used to correct PCR and sequencing errors. MiXCR version 2.1.1 was used to carry out V(D)J alignment, clonotype assembly and CDR3 extraction. To normalise gene usage, clonotype sharing and MAIT/NKT TCR abundance, the analysis used the top 1000, 10 000 and 20 000 clonotypes per sample. Diversity was computed as the inverse Simpson index with the vegan R package after downsampling to 27 000 UMIs. Paired Mann-Whitney U tests were applied to discordant twin pairs, and Benjamini-Hochberg correction was used for multiple testing. Following TCRdb reprocessing, every CDR3 protein sequence forms one entry, and DNA is not provided. TCRdb assigned the V and J calls; the authors' analysis was not used. The sample's clone listing holds about 380,000 distinct CDR3 sequences. The leading ten clones occupy 2.5% to 3% of the sample.

From each donor, an approximately 2.3 ml peripheral blood sample was collected into PAXgene tubes and kept at -80 degrees C. Without any T cell sorting, total RNA was extracted from whole blood using the PAXgene blood miRNA kit on an automated QIAcube. Peripheral blood from monozygotic twin pairs, either concordant or discordant for inflammatory bowel disease, underwent deep TCRalpha and TCRbeta repertoire profiling that used unique molecular barcoding. For every twin pair, smoking habits were documented, and each individual was categorised as a current, former or never smoker. Remarks on this clonotype: Its antigen has not been determined.

Sequencing was performed on blood. The rearrangement joined TRBV2 to TRBJ2-3; TCRdb gives TRBD1 as the D gene, but with no DNA this cannot be confirmed. The TCR sequence derives from a human donor with ulcerative colitis or Crohn's disease, or a healthy co-twin of an affected twin (not recorded which). The CDR3 is CASSDFTGVTQYF.